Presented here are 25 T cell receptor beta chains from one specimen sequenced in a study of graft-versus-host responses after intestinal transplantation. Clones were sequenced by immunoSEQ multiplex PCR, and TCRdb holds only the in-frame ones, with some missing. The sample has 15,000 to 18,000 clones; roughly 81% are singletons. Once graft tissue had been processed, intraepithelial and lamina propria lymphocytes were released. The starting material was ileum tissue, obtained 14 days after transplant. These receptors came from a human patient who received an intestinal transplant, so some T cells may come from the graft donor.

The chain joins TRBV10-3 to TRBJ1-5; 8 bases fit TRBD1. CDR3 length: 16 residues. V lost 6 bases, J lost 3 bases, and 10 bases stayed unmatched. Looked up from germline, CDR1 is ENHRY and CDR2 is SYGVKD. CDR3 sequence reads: CAISDGQGSYNQPQHF. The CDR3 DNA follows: TGTGCCATCAGCGACGGACAGGGTAGTTACAATCAGCCCCAGCATTTT.

The CDR3 loop reads CASRAGDDNEQFF. The CDR3, as DNA: TGTGCCAGCAGGGCCGGGGACGACAATGAGCAGTTCTTC. This chain joins TRBV9 and TRBJ2-1, with D perhaps matching TRBD1 or TRBD2 (5 bases each). Per the germline V gene, CDR1 is SGDLS and CDR2 is YYNGEE. CDR3 length: 13 amino acids. Trimming removed 5 bases at V and 5 bases at J, with 11 bases between.

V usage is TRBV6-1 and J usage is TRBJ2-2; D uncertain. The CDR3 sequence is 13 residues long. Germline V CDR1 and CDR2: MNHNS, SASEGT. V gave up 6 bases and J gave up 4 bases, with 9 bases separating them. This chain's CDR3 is CASRSTVTGELFF. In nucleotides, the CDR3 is TGTGCCAGCAGGTCAACAGTCACCGGGGAGCTGTTTTTT.

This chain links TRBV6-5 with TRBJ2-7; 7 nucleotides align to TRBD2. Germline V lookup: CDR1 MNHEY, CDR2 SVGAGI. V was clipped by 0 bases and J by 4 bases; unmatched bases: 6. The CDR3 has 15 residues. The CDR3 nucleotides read TGTGCCAGCAGTTACTCAGCCCAGGGAGGGTACGAGCAGTACTTC. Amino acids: CASSYSAQGGYEQYF.

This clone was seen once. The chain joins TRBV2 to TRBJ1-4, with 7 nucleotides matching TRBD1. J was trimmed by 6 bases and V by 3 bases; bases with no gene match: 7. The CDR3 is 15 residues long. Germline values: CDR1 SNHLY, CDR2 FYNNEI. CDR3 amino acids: CASSELGGMYEKLFF. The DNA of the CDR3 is TGTGCCAGCAGTGAGTTAGGGGGCATGTATGAAAAACTGTTTTTT.

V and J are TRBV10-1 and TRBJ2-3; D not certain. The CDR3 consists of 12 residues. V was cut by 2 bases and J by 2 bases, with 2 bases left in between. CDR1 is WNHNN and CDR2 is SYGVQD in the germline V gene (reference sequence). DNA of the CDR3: TGCGCCAGCAGTGAGAACACAGATACGCAGTATTTT. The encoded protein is CASSENTDTQYF.

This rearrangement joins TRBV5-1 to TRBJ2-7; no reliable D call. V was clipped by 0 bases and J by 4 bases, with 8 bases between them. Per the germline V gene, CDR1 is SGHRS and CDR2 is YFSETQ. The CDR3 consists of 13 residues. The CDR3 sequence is CASSLETLYEQYF. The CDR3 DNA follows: TGCGCCAGCAGCTTGGAGACGTTATACGAGCAGTACTTC.

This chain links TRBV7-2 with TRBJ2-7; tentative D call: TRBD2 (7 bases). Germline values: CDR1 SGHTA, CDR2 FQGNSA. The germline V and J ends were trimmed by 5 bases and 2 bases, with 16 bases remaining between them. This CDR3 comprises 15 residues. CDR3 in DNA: TGTGCCAGCAGCCTGGGGGGCGGGAGACCCTACGAGCAGTACTTC. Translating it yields CASSLGGGRPYEQYF.

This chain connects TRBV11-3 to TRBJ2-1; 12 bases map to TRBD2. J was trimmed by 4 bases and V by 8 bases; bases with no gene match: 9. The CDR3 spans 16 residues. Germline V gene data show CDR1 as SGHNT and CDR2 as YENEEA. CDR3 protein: CASSSLAGGRYNEQFF. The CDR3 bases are TGTGCCAGCTCGTCACTAGCGGGAGGTCGGTACAATGAGCAGTTCTTC.

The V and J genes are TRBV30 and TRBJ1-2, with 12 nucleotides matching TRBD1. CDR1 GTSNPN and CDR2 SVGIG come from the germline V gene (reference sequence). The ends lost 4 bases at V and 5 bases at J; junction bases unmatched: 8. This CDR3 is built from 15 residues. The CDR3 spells CAWTGTGGDLYGYTF. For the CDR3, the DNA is TGTGCCTGGACGGGGACAGGGGGCGATTTATATGGCTACACCTTC.

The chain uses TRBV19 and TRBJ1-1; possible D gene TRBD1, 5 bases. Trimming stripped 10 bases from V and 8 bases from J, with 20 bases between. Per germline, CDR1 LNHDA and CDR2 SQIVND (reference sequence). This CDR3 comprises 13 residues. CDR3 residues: CATQSGGSLEAFF. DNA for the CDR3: TGTGCCACCCAAAGTGGGGGGTCCCTCGAAGCTTTCTTT.

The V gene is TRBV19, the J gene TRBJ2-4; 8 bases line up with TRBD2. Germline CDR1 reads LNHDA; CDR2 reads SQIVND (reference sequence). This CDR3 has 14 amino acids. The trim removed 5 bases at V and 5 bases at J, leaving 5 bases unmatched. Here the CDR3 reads CASSQPGGENIQYF. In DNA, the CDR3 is TGTGCCAGTAGTCAACCCGGGGGGGAAAACATTCAGTACTTC. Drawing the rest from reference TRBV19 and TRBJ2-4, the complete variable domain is DGGITQSPKYLFRKEGQNVTLSCEQNLNHDAMYWYRQDPGQGLRLIYYSQIVNDFQKGDIAEGYSVSREKKESFPLTVTSAQKNPTAFYLCASSQPGGENIQYFGAGTRLSVL.

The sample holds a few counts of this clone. Here the CDR3 reads CASSLDRGLYGYTF. For the CDR3, the DNA is TGTGCCAGTAGTTTGGACAGGGGCCTCTATGGCTACACCTTC. The V and J genes are TRBV19 and TRBJ1-2; 9 bases map to TRBD1. Unmatched junction bases numbered 5, after V lost 5 bases and J lost 4 bases. In germline, CDR1 is LNHDA, CDR2 SQIVND (reference sequence). The CDR3 spans 14 residues.

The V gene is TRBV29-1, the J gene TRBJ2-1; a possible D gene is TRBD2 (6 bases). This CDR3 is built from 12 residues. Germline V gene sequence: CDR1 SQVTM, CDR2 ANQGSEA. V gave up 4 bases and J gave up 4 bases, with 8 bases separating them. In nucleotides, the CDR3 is TGCAGCGTTGGTGGGGGGTACAATGAGCAGTTCTTC. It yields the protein CSVGGGYNEQFF.

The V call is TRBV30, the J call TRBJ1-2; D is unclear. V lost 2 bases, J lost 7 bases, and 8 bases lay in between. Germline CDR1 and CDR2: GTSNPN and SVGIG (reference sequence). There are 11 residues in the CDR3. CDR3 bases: TGTGCCTGGAGTATGGCCACTGGCTACACCTTC. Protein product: CAWSMATGYTF.

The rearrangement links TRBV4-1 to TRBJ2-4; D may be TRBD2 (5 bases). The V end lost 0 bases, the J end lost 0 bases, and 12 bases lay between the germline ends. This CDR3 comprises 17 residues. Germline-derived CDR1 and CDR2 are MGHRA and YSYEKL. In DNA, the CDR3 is TGCGCCAGCAGCCAAGATCACGCGGAGGCAGCCAAAAACATTCAGTACTTC. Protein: CASSQDHAEAAKNIQYF.

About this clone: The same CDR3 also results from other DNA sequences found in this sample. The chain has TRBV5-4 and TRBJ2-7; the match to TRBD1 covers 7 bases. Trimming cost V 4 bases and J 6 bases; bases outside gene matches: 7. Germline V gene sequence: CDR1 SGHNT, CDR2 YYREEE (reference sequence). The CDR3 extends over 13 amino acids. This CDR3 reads CASSRTTGAEQYF. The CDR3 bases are TGTGCCAGCAGCCGTACAACAGGGGCCGAGCAGTACTTC.

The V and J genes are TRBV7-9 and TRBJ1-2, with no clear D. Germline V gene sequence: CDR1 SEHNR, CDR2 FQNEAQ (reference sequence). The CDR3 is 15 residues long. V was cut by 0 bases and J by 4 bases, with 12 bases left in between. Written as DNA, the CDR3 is TGTGCCAGCAGCTTAGCTTGGCCCCGCACCTATGGCTACACCTTC. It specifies CASSLAWPRTYGYTF.

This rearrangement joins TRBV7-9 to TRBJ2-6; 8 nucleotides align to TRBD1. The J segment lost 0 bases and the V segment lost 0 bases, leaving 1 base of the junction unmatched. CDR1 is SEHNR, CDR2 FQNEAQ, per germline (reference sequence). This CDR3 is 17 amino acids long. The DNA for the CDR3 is TGTGCCAGCAGCTTAGCAACAGGGGGCTCTGGGGCCAACGTCCTGACTTTC. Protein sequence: CASSLATGGSGANVLTF.

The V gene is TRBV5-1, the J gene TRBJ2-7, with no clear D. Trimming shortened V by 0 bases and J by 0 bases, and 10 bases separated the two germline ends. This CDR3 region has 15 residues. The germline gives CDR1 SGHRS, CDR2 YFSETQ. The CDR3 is CASSLAGRNSYEQYF. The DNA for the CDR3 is TGCGCCAGCAGCTTGGCCGGACGGAACTCCTACGAGCAGTACTTC.

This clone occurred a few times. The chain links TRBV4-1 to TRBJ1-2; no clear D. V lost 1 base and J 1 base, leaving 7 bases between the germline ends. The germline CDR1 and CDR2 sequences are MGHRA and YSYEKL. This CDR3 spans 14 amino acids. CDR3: CASSQGGVNYGYTF. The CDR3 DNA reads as TGCGCCAGCAGCCAAGGCGGAGTTAACTATGGCTACACCTTC.

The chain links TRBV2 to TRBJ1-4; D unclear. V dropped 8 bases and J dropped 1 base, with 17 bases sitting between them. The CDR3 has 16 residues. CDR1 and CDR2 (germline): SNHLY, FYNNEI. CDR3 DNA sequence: TGTGCCAGCCTCCTGATTGGGCAGGAAACTAATGAAAAACTGTTTTTT. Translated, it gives CASLLIGQETNEKLFF.

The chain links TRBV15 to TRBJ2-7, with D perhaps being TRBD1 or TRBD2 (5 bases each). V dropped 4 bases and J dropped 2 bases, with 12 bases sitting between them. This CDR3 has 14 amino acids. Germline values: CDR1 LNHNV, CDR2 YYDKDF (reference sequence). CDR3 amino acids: CATSTARGAYEQYF. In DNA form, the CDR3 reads TGTGCCACCAGCACTGCCCGGGGCGCCTACGAGCAGTACTTC.

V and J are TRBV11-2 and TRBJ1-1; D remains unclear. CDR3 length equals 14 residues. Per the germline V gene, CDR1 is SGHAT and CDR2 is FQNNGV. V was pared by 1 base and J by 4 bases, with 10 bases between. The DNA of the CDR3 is TGTGCCAGCAGCTTAGTACCGAGGATCACTGAAGCTTTCTTT. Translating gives CASSLVPRITEAFF.

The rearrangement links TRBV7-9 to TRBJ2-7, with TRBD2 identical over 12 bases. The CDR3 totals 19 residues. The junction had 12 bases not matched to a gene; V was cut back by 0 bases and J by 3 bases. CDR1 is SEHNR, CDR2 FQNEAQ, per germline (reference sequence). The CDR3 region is CASSLATSGSPKSVYEQYF. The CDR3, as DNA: TGTGCCAGCAGCTTAGCGACTAGCGGGAGCCCTAAGAGCGTCTACGAGCAGTACTTC. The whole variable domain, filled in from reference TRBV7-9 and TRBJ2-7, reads DTGVSQNPRHKITKRGQNVTFRCDPISEHNRLYWYRQTLGQGPEFLTYFQNEAQLEKSRLLSDRFSAERPKGSFSTLEIQRTEQGDSAMYLCASSLATSGSPKSVYEQYFGPGTRLTVT.